A single sample gave rise to the 21 T cell receptor beta chains below, sequenced in a study of cytomegalovirus exposure and HLA in healthy donors. Profiled with immunoSEQ multiplex PCR; TCRdb holds only in-frame clones, not every one. The sample lists approximately 300,000 clones, roughly 89% seen once, with 0.7% to 0.85% in the top ten. The sequenced sample consisted of PBMCs. These receptors came from a woman aged 18-35 years in good health and CMV-seronegative.

V is TRBV2 and J is TRBJ2-1, with D perhaps TRBD2 (5 bases). The CDR3 consists of 15 residues. In germline, CDR1 is SNHLY, CDR2 FYNNEI. The V end lost 8 bases, the J end lost 0 bases, and 14 bases lay between the germline ends. CDR3 loop: CASGASQSSYNEQFF. The CDR3 bases are TGTGCCAGCGGCGCTAGCCAGAGCTCCTACAATGAGCAGTTCTTC.

The DNA of the CDR3 is TGTGCCAGCAGCTACGGGACAGGGGGAACCTACGAGCAGTACTTC. Its translation is CASSYGTGGTYEQYF. The chain is built from TRBV7-6 and TRBJ2-7; the match to TRBD1 covers 11 bases. The trim removed 4 bases at V and 2 bases at J, leaving 4 bases unmatched. Looked up from germline, CDR1 is SGHVS and CDR2 is FNYEAQ. The CDR3 has 15 residues.

The chain couples TRBV5-1 to TRBJ2-3; TRBD2 matches 12 bases. The V gene end was trimmed by 5 bases and the J gene end by 5 bases; junction bases not matched to a gene: 6. CDR3 length equals 15 residues. CDR1 is SGHRS and CDR2 is YFSETQ in the germline V gene. This CDR3 reads CASSLMTSGGDTQYF. CDR3 bases: TGCGCCAGCAGTCTTATGACTAGCGGGGGAGATACGCAGTATTTT. Full variable domain (outside the CDR3, taken from reference TRBV5-1 and TRBJ2-3): KAGVTQTPRYLIKTRGQQVTLSCSPISGHRSVSWYQQTPGQGLQFLFEYFSETQRNKGNFPGRFSGRQFSNSRSEMNVSTLELGDSALYLCASSLMTSGGDTQYFGPGTRLTVL.

The CDR3 DNA reads as TGTGCCAGCAGCTCTGGGACAGGACAAGAGACCCAGTACTTC. Its protein is CASSSGTGQETQYF. V and J are TRBV9 and TRBJ2-5; 8 positions agree with TRBD1. This CDR3 comprises 14 residues. The V gene end was trimmed by 4 bases and the J gene end by 2 bases; junction bases not matched to a gene: 4. Germline V gene lookup returns CDR1 SGDLS and CDR2 YYNGEE.

The V and J genes are TRBV18 and TRBJ2-5; perhaps TRBD2 as D (5 bases). Germline V gene data show CDR1 as KGHSH and CDR2 as LQKENI. The V end was cut by 3 bases, the J end by 3 bases, with 5 bases between. The CDR3 totals 12 residues. The CDR3, as DNA: TGTGCCAGCTCACCGGAGGAAGAGACCCAGTACTTC. This sequence encodes CASSPEEETQYF. Full variable domain (outside the CDR3, taken from reference TRBV18 and TRBJ2-5): NAGVMQNPRHLVRRRGQEARLRCSPMKGHSHVYWYRQLPEEGLKFMVYLQKENIIDESGMPKERFSAEFPKEGPSILRIQQVVRGDSAAYFCASSPEEETQYFGPGTRLLVL.

The rearrangement uses TRBV6-1 and TRBJ1-2, with TRBD1 matching 8 bases. Germline V gives CDR1 MNHNS, CDR2 SASEGT. The J segment lost 8 bases and the V segment lost 7 bases, leaving 12 bases of the junction unmatched. This CDR3 is 14 amino acids long. The CDR3 spells CASIPTGAEEGYTF. In DNA form, the CDR3 reads TGTGCCAGCATTCCGACAGGGGCAGAGGAAGGCTACACCTTC.

The chain joins TRBV7-8 to TRBJ1-5; D call uncertain. This CDR3 contains 14 residues. The V and J ends lost 1 base and 3 bases respectively, with 7 bases between them. Germline CDR1 and CDR2: SGHVS and FQNEAQ. The CDR3 region is CASSLDSINQPQHF. CDR3 in DNA: TGTGCCAGCAGCTTAGACAGTATCAATCAGCCCCAGCATTTT. Variable domain in full (rest from reference TRBV7-8 and TRBJ1-5): GAGVSQSPRYKVAKRGQDVALRCDPISGHVSLFWYQQALGQGPEFLTYFQNEAQLDKSGLPSDRFFAERPEGSVSTLKIQRTQQEDSAVYLCASSLDSINQPQHFGDGTRLSIL.

The chain joins TRBV25-1 to TRBJ1-5, with 12 bases fitting TRBD1. The germline V gene has CDR1 MGHDK and CDR2 SYGVNS. Germline trimming cut 11 bases from V and 1 base from J; bases unmatched to any gene: 9. This CDR3 is 16 amino acids long. The CDR3 region has the DNA TGTGCCTTACGGGGACAGGGGGCAAAGAGCAATCAGCCCCAGCATTTT. Translation gives CALRGQGAKSNQPQHF.

The chain links TRBV10-3 to TRBJ2-1; D unclear. Germline loops: CDR1 ENHRY, CDR2 SYGVKD. The CDR3 contains 14 residues. Trimming pared 3 bases from V and 0 bases from J, leaving 6 bases between. The CDR3 DNA reads as TGTGCCATCAGTGAAGCGAGCTCCTACAATGAGCAGTTCTTC. It codes for CAISEASSYNEQFF.

In its sample, this clone was seen once. The chain recombines TRBV5-6 with TRBJ2-3, with unresolved D. The germline V gene has CDR1 SGHDT and CDR2 YYEEEE. The V end lost 0 bases, the J end lost 6 bases, and 11 bases lay between the germline ends. The CDR3 covers 14 residues. The chain's CDR3 is CASSLGSRLDTQYF. The CDR3 DNA is TGTGCCAGCAGCTTGGGCAGCCGACTGGATACGCAGTATTTT.

The CDR3 here is CASSVGTGGFEKLFF. Here the CDR3 DNA reads TGTGCCAGCAGCGTGGGGACAGGGGGCTTTGAAAAACTGTTTTTT. The rearrangement joins TRBV9 to TRBJ1-4, with TRBD1 matching over 12 bases. Germline-derived CDR1 and CDR2 are SGDLS and YYNGEE. The CDR3 extends over 15 amino acids. Germline trimming cut 2 bases from V and 7 bases from J; bases unmatched to any gene: 3.

This clone appeared once. The genes are TRBV4-1 and TRBJ2-3; a weak D match, TRBD2 (5 bases). V lost 6 bases, J lost 2 bases, and 6 bases lay in between. The CDR3 length is 12 residues. In germline, CDR1 is MGHRA, CDR2 YSYEKL. The CDR3 bases are TGCGCCAGCAGAGCGGACACAGATACGCAGTATTTT. Translating gives CASRADTDTQYF.

The chain links TRBV10-3 to TRBJ2-7; 8 nucleotides agree with TRBD2. The CDR3 runs 20 residues. The germline V gene encodes CDR1 ENHRY and CDR2 SYGVKD. Trimming cost V 6 bases and J 1 base; bases outside gene matches: 23. CDR3 loop: CAIRQSVSLDGASGSYEQYF. CDR3 DNA: TGTGCCATCAGACAATCAGTGAGTTTAGACGGAGCTAGCGGGTCCTACGAGCAGTACTTC.

The chain is built from TRBV4-3 and TRBJ2-7, with 8 bases lining up with TRBD1. There are 14 residues in the CDR3. Germline trimming cut 1 base from V and 5 bases from J; bases unmatched to any gene: 4. The germline gives CDR1 LGHNA, CDR2 YSLEER. The CDR3: CASSQGTGSHEQYF. In nucleotides, the CDR3 is TGCGCCAGCAGCCAAGGGACAGGGAGCCACGAGCAGTACTTC.

For the CDR3, the DNA is TGTGCCAGCAGCCAGGAGTTAGCAGTAACTACGCAGTATTTT. It is translated as CASSQELAVTTQYF. The rearrangement joins TRBV4-2 to TRBJ2-3; D is uncertain. Germline-derived CDR1 and CDR2 are LGHNA and YNFKEQ. The ends were cut back, 3 bases at V and 8 bases at J, with 15 bases in the middle. CDR3 length equals 14 residues.

This clone was seen only once. This chain joins TRBV5-4 and TRBJ2-1, with TRBD1 matching over 7 bases. Losses at the gene ends were 3 bases for V and 5 bases for J; bases not matched to a gene: 5. This CDR3 is built from 14 residues. Germline-derived CDR1 and CDR2 are SGHNT and YYREEE (reference sequence). This chain's CDR3 is CASSSPGTDNEQFF. The CDR3 DNA is TGTGCCAGCAGCTCGCCCGGGACAGACAATGAGCAGTTCTTC.

The chain has TRBV4-1 and TRBJ2-7; D not resolved. The V end lost 1 base, the J end lost 0 bases, and 13 bases lay between the germline ends. The germline V gene has CDR1 MGHRA and CDR2 YSYEKL. The CDR3 runs to 16 residues. The CDR3 DNA follows: TGCGCCAGCAGCCAAGGTGGTAGCTTCTACTCCTACGAGCAGTACTTC. Protein product: CASSQGGSFYSYEQYF.

As concerns this clone: The sample contains more than one DNA sequence encoding this CDR3. The genes are TRBV7-2 and TRBJ2-3; D not certain. Germline CDR1 and CDR2: SGHTA and FQGNSA. The V end was cut by 2 bases, the J end by 2 bases, with 2 bases between. The CDR3 contains 12 residues. CDR3 in amino acids: CASSLLTDTQYF. The CDR3 DNA sequence: TGTGCCAGCAGCTTACTCACAGATACGCAGTATTTT.

This chain joins TRBV13 and TRBJ2-5; 12 positions match TRBD2. The V segment lost 2 bases and the J segment 4 bases; nucleotides outside the gene matches: 5. The CDR3 has 16 amino acids. Germline loops: CDR1 PRHDT, CDR2 FYEKMQ (reference sequence). The CDR3 sequence: CASSLPGLAGRETQYF. CDR3 in DNA: TGTGCCAGCAGCTTACCCGGACTAGCGGGACGAGAGACCCAGTACTTC.

This clone came up a few times. The genes are TRBV2 and TRBJ1-5; tentatively, D is TRBD1 (5 bases). This CDR3 has 15 residues. Germline-derived CDR1 and CDR2 are SNHLY and FYNNEI. Trimming shortened V by 7 bases and J by 0 bases, and 13 bases separated the two germline ends. The chain's CDR3 is CASTSGGYSNQPQHF. The CDR3 bases are TGTGCCAGCACTAGCGGGGGATATAGCAATCAGCCCCAGCATTTT.

The chain combines TRBV10-3 with TRBJ2-3, with TRBD2 as a possible D gene (6 bases). Trimming took off 4 bases at V and 5 bases at J, with 16 bases between the two ends. CDR1 and CDR2 (germline): ENHRY, SYGVKD. The CDR3 covers 15 residues. The CDR3 nucleotides are TGTGCCATCAGTGTCGGCGGGACGGGTGGAGATACGCAGTATTTT. Protein: CAISVGGTGGDTQYF.